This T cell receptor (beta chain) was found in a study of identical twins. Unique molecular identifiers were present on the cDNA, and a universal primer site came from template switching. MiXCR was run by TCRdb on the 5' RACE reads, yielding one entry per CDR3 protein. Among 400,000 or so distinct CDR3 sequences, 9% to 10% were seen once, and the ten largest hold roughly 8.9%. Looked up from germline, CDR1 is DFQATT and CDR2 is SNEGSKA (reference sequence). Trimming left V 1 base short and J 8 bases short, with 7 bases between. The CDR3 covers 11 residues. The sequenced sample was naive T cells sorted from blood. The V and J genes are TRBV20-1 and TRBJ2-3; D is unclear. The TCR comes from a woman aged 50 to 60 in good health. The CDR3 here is CSARGKSTQYF. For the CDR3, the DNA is TGCAGTGCTAGAGGGAAAAGTACGCAGTATTTT.